This T cell receptor beta chain was observed in a study of CD8 T cells in ankylosing spondylitis. Regarding the study as a whole: A TCR beta motif of about 8 highly homologous variants appeared characteristic of ankylosing spondylitis blood.

This clonotype was found a few times. Its matching antigen is unknown. CDR1 is DFQATT, CDR2 SNEGSKA, per germline (reference sequence). V was trimmed by 3 bases and J by 0 bases, leaving 11 bases between them. CDR3 length: 14 residues. It was by quantitative 5'-RACE with molecular barcodes that TCR beta libraries were made. One entry per CDR3 protein, called by TCRdb with MiXCR from the 5' RACE reads. Of hundreds of thousands of distinct CDR3 sequences listed, 10% to 15% were seen once; the top ten hold roughly 0.51%. The TCR was taken from a male donor with ankylosing spondylitis. The sequenced material came from blood, either unsorted or a sorted T cell fraction (not recorded which). This chain uses TRBV20-1 with TRBJ2-5; the D is unclear. The chain's CDR3 is CSARTPSYQETQYF. The CDR3 bases are TGCAGTGCTAGGACTCCATCGTACCAAGAGACCCAGTACTTC.